The T cell receptor beta chain described here comes from a study of CD8+ T cells in alopecia areata. Overall study context: Treatment of the treated patients consisted of oral tofacitinib, 5 to 10 mg twice daily. Study-level points and caveats: Persistence during tofacitinib was seen for many expanded lesional clones in scalp and blood. Affected lesional scalp, above all in alopecia totalis/universalis, was more clonal than normal scalp.

This clone was detected only a few times. Its target is not known. In each case, RNA was isolated and then reverse transcribed into cDNA as the sequencing template. Libraries were prepared by immunoSEQ multiplex PCR; TCRdb keeps only in-frame clonotypes and omits some of them. Among more than 100,000 clones listed, 53% were seen once. Indicated treatment: oral pan-JAK inhibitor, 5-10 mg twice daily. With 5 bases clipped from V and 2 bases from J, the junction kept 6 bases outside the gene matches. CDR1 is SEHNR, CDR2 FQNEAQ, per germline (reference sequence). The CDR3 spans 14 residues. Sequencing used CD4+ T cells sorted from blood, obtained at week 4, from a patient treated with tofacitinib. This receptor was obtained from a human donor with alopecia areata. V and J are TRBV7-9 and TRBJ2-7; 7 bases fit TRBD1. DNA of the CDR3: TGTGCCAGCAGCCACGACAGGGTCCCCTACGAGCAGTACTTC. The encoded protein is CASSHDRVPYEQYF.